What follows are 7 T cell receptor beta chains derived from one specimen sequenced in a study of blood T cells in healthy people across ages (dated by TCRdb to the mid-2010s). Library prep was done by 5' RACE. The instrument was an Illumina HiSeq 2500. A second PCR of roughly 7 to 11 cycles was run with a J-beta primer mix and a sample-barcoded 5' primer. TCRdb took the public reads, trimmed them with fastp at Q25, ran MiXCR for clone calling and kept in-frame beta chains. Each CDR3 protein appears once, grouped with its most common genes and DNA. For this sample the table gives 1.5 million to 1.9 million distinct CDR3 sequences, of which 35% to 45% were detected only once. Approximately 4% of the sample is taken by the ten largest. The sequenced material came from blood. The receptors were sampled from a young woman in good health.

The DNA of the CDR3 is TGCGCCAGCAGCTTGGCCGGCACAGCTTTTGTCTATGGCTACACCTTC. The encoded protein is CASSLAGTAFVYGYTF. V and J are TRBV5-1 and TRBJ1-2; no reliable D call. This CDR3 spans 16 amino acids. Germline loops: CDR1 SGHRS, CDR2 YFSETQ. The V end lost 0 bases, the J end lost 4 bases, and 16 bases lay between the germline ends.

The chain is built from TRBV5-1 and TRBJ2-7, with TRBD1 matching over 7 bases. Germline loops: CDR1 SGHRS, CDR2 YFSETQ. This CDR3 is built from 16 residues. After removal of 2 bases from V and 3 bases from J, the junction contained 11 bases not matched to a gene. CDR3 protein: CASSFPDRKNNYEQYF. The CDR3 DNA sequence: TGCGCCAGCAGCTTTCCGGACAGGAAAAACAACTACGAGCAGTACTTC.

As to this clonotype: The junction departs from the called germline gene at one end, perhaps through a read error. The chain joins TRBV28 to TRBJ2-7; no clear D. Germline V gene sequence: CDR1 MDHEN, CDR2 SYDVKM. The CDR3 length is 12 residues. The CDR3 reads CANSFQTLKQYF. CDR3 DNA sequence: TGTGCCAACAGTTTTCAGACTTTAAAGCAGTACTTC.

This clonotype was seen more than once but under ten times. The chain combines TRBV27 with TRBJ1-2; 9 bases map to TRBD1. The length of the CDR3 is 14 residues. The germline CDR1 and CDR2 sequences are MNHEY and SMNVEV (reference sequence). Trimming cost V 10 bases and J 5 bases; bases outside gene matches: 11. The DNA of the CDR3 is TGTGCCACTAGACCCGGACAGGGGCGGTATGGCTACACCTTC. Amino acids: CATRPGQGRYGYTF.

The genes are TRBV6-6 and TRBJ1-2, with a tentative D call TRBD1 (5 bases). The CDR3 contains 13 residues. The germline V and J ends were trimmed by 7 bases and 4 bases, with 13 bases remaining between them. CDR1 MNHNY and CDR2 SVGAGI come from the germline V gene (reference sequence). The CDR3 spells CASTPGGTYGYTF. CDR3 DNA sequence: TGTGCCAGCACCCCGGGAGGGACCTATGGCTACACCTTC.

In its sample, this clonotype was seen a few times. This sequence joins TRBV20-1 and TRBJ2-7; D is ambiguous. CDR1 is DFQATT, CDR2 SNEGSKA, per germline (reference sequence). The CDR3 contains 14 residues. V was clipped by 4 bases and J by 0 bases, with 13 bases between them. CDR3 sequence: CSANPLSASYEQYF. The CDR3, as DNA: TGCAGTGCTAACCCCTTGTCCGCCTCCTACGAGCAGTACTTC.

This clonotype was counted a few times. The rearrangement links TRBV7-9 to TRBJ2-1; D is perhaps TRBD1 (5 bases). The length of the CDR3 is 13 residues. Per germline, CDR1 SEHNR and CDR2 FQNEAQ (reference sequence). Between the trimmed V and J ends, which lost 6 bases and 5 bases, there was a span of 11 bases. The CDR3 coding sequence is TGTGCCAGCAGGGCAGGGTTCAACAATGAGCAGTTCTTC. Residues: CASRAGFNNEQFF.